The next 24 T cell receptor beta chains were all read from a single sample in a study of blood T cell repertoires in COVID-19. Produced via immunoSEQ multiplex PCR; TCRdb's table is partial and in-frame only. The sample gives 170,000 or so clones, about 86% of which show up once; about 8.6% is in the top ten. The sample comprised peripheral blood. All receptors derive from a man aged 50 to 59 with active or convalescent COVID-19.

The V call is TRBV28, the J call TRBJ2-3; D not certain. V was clipped by 2 bases and J by 5 bases, with 8 bases between them. Germline V gene lookup returns CDR1 MDHEN and CDR2 SYDVKM. The CDR3 spans 13 residues. CDR3 DNA sequence: TGTGCCAGCAGTTTAACATCCGAAGATACGCAGTATTTT. Protein product: CASSLTSEDTQYF.

The chain has TRBV28 and TRBJ1-2, with a weak D call TRBD1 (6 bases). Trimming pared 1 base from V and 8 bases from J, leaving 17 bases between. Germline V gene sequence: CDR1 MDHEN, CDR2 SYDVKM. The length of the CDR3 is 15 residues. The DNA of the CDR3 is TGTGCCAGCAGTTTATTGTCCCGCACAGGGTTGGGCTACACCTTC. Its translation is CASSLLSRTGLGYTF.

The chain recombines TRBV29-1 with TRBJ1-1; TRBD1 matches at 7 bases. The V segment lost 5 bases and the J segment 2 bases; nucleotides outside the gene matches: 2. The germline V gene encodes CDR1 SQVTM and CDR2 ANQGSEA. This CDR3 contains 12 residues. This chain's CDR3 is CSVRGGNTEAFF. The CDR3 DNA reads as TGCAGCGTTAGAGGGGGCAACACTGAAGCTTTCTTT.

The chain is built from TRBV7-9 and TRBJ2-2, with D perhaps TRBD1 (5 bases). V lost 2 bases and J 6 bases, leaving 7 bases between the germline ends. Germline CDR1 SEHNR, CDR2 FQNEAQ (reference sequence). This CDR3 is built from 13 residues. The DNA of the CDR3 is TGTGCCAGCAGCTTATCAGGGCCCGGGGAGCTGTTTTTT. This codes for CASSLSGPGELFF.

The J gene is TRBJ2-1, the V gene TRBV5-1, with D perhaps matching TRBD1 (6 bases). This CDR3 spans 14 amino acids. Per the germline V gene, CDR1 is SGHRS and CDR2 is YFSETQ. Between the trimmed V and J ends, which lost 3 bases and 4 bases, there was a span of 11 bases. Here the CDR3 reads CASSSDRQYNEQFF. CDR3 DNA sequence: TGCGCCAGCAGCTCGGACAGACAATACAATGAGCAGTTCTTC.

This clone turned up a few times. The rearrangement joins TRBV10-1 to TRBJ2-3; D is ambiguous. The CDR3 covers 16 residues. Trimming removed 0 bases from V and 2 bases from J, with 12 bases in between. Germline V lookup: CDR1 WNHNN, CDR2 SYGVQD (reference sequence). CDR3 region: CASSESGSGVTDTQYF. DNA for the CDR3: TGCGCCAGCAGTGAGTCAGGCTCTGGAGTCACAGATACGCAGTATTTT.

The V gene is TRBV3-1 (or the pseudogene TRBV3-2), the J gene TRBJ1-3; D perhaps matches TRBD1 (5 bases). The germline V gene encodes CDR1 LGHDT and CDR2 YNNKEL (reference sequence). Trimming pared 1 base from V and 0 bases from J, leaving 13 bases between. There are 17 residues in the CDR3. The CDR3 DNA sequence: TGTGCCAGCAGCCAAGCAACAGGCACCTCCTCTGGAAACACCATATATTTT. It specifies CASSQATGTSSGNTIYF.

This clone was recorded once. V is TRBV3-1 (or the pseudogene TRBV3-2) and J is TRBJ2-5, with unresolved D. Trimming took 1 base from V and 0 from J, leaving 6 bases between them. Germline CDR1 LGHDT, CDR2 YNNKEL (reference sequence). The length of the CDR3 is 14 residues. The CDR3: CASSQGPDQETQYF. CDR3 bases: TGTGCCAGCAGCCAAGGGCCAGACCAAGAGACCCAGTACTTC.

The chain carries TRBV6-5 and TRBJ1-6; 9 nucleotides match TRBD1. V was pared by 6 bases and J by 9 bases, with 9 bases of the junction left unmatched. The CDR3 contains 15 residues. The germline V gene encodes CDR1 MNHEY and CDR2 SVGAGI. The CDR3 reads CASRTAGTGSSPLHF. CDR3 DNA: TGTGCCAGCAGGACCGCCGGGACAGGGTCTTCACCCCTCCACTTT.

This clone was counted only a few times. V and J are TRBV13 and TRBJ1-6, with 9 positions matching TRBD1. The ends lost 5 bases at V and 10 bases at J; junction bases unmatched: 6. The CDR3 has 14 amino acids. Germline loops: CDR1 PRHDT, CDR2 FYEKMQ (reference sequence). CDR3 sequence (DNA): TGTGCCAGCAGCCACAGGGGGCGAGGATCACCCCTCCACTTT. It translates to CASSHRGRGSPLHF.

CDR3 nucleotides: TGCAGCGTCGGAACGTTGACAGGGCGATCCTCCTACGAGCAGTACTTC. This translates into CSVGTLTGRSSYEQYF. The chain employs TRBV29-1 and TRBJ2-7; 7 bases align to TRBD1. V was pared by 6 bases and J by 0 bases, with 14 bases of the junction left unmatched. Germline V gene lookup returns CDR1 SQVTM and CDR2 ANQGSEA. The CDR3 is 16 residues long.

V is TRBV18 and J is TRBJ2-5; maybe TRBD2 (5 bases). Germline V gene lookup returns CDR1 KGHSH and CDR2 LQKENI. The CDR3 has 15 residues. Between the trimmed V and J ends, which lost 3 bases and 3 bases, there was a span of 14 bases. The CDR3 loop reads CASSPPAGREETQYF. The CDR3, as DNA: TGTGCCAGCTCACCCCCTGCGGGCAGAGAAGAGACCCAGTACTTC. Full variable domain (remainder filled in from reference TRBV18 and TRBJ2-5): NAGVMQNPRHLVRRRGQEARLRCSPMKGHSHVYWYRQLPEEGLKFMVYLQKENIIDESGMPKERFSAEFPKEGPSILRIQQVVRGDSAAYFCASSPPAGREETQYFGPGTRLLVL.

The rearrangement links TRBV6-2 or TRBV6-3 to TRBJ2-3; D is uncertain. From germline, CDR1 is MNHEY and CDR2 SVGEGT. V was pared by 6 bases and J by 3 bases, with 4 bases between. The CDR3 extends over 11 amino acids. CDR3 DNA: TGTGCCAGCAGCACTACAGATACGCAGTATTTT. This sequence encodes CASSTTDTQYF.

In regard to this clone: A read error is possible here, since a much larger clone lies one base away. The CDR3 DNA is TGTGCCAGCAGTTTAACTAGCACAGATACGCAGTATTTT. Translating it yields CASSLTSTDTQYF. The chain recombines TRBV28 with TRBJ2-3; no reliable D call. Per germline, CDR1 MDHEN and CDR2 SYDVKM. The CDR3 is made up of 13 amino acids. Between the trimmed V and J ends, which lost 2 bases and 0 bases, there was a span of 3 bases.

V and J are TRBV13 and TRBJ2-1, with 7 bases that match TRBD2. Germline V gene lookup returns CDR1 PRHDT and CDR2 FYEKMQ (reference sequence). V shed 1 base, J shed 2 bases, and the junction held 5 bases outside the gene matches. CDR3 size: 16 residues. The CDR3 protein is CASSLDGGRAYNEQFF. The CDR3 coding sequence is TGTGCCAGCAGCTTAGATGGCGGGAGAGCCTACAATGAGCAGTTCTTC.

The chain uses TRBV4-1 and TRBJ1-4; maybe TRBD1 (6 bases). Germline V gene sequence: CDR1 MGHRA, CDR2 YSYEKL. The CDR3 has 15 residues. V dropped 4 bases and J dropped 4 bases, with 13 bases sitting between them. The CDR3 nucleotides read TGCGCCAGCAGCCCACGCAGGGGTAGTAATGAAAAACTGTTTTTT. Protein: CASSPRRGSNEKLFF.

This clone came up a few times. V gene TRBV11-1 combines with J gene TRBJ1-4; D gene uncertain. The CDR3 has 14 amino acids. The V and J ends lost 3 bases and 6 bases respectively, with 11 bases between them. Per the germline V gene, CDR1 is SGHAT and CDR2 is FQDESV (reference sequence). CDR3 sequence reads: CASSLDGVDEKLFF. In DNA form, the CDR3 reads TGTGCCAGCAGCTTGGACGGGGTGGATGAAAAACTGTTTTTT.

V and J are TRBV14 and TRBJ1-1; no reliable D call. Trimming stripped 2 bases from V and 4 bases from J, with 17 bases between. Germline CDR1 and CDR2: SGHDN and FVKESK. The CDR3 covers 16 residues. CDR3 residues: CASSQFAGGRTTEAFF. The DNA of the CDR3 is TGTGCCAGCAGCCAATTCGCTGGAGGGCGAACCACTGAAGCTTTCTTT.

This clone was seen at least ten times. Other DNA variants within this sample encode the same CDR3. J is TRBJ1-3 and V is TRBV6-1; a weak D match, TRBD1 (5 bases). Germline lookup yields CDR1 MNHNS and CDR2 SASEGT. Trimming stripped 1 base from V and 1 base from J, with 8 bases between. CDR3 length equals 15 residues. CDR3 amino acids: CASSEDRNSGNTIYF. The CDR3 DNA is TGTGCCAGCAGTGAAGACAGGAATTCTGGAAACACCATATATTTT.

V usage is TRBV2 and J usage is TRBJ1-4; 10 bases align to TRBD1. This CDR3 has 14 amino acids. The germline V gene encodes CDR1 SNHLY and CDR2 FYNNEI. Trimming at V came to 6 bases and at J to 8 bases, leaving 6 bases not matched to a gene. The CDR3, as DNA: TGTGCCAGCAGGGGACAGGGGTTTGTAGAAAAACTGTTTTTT. Translating gives CASRGQGFVEKLFF.

The chain links TRBV7-2 to TRBJ2-7, with D tentatively TRBD2 (5 bases). V was shortened by 2 bases and J by 2 bases, with 10 bases between the two germline ends. CDR3 size: 14 residues. CDR1 is SGHTA, CDR2 FQGNSA, per germline. The CDR3 region is CASSLNTGTYEQYF. The CDR3 DNA follows: TGTGCCAGCAGCTTAAATACGGGAACCTACGAGCAGTACTTC.

This rearrangement joins TRBV19 to TRBJ1-5; 9 nucleotides match TRBD1. Germline CDR1 LNHDA, CDR2 SQIVND (reference sequence). The length of the CDR3 is 15 residues. The J segment lost 6 bases and the V segment lost 5 bases, leaving 8 bases of the junction unmatched. CDR3 residues: CASSPPGQGFQPQHF. The CDR3 bases are TGTGCCAGTAGTCCCCCGGGACAGGGTTTTCAGCCCCAGCATTTT.

V is TRBV19 and J is TRBJ2-1, with 9 bases that match TRBD2. Looked up from germline, CDR1 is LNHDA and CDR2 is SQIVND (reference sequence). Germline trimming cut 3 bases from V and 6 bases from J; bases unmatched to any gene: 3. The CDR3 extends over 14 amino acids. The CDR3 DNA is TGTGCCAGTAGTATTGGCGGGAGGGTCAATGAGCAGTTCTTC. Translating gives CASSIGGRVNEQFF. Combining the CDR3 with reference TRBV19 and TRBJ2-1 gives the whole variable domain DGGITQSPKYLFRKEGQNVTLSCEQNLNHDAMYWYRQDPGQGLRLIYYSQIVNDFQKGDIAEGYSVSREKKESFPLTVTSAQKNPTAFYLCASSIGGRVNEQFFGPGTRLTVL.

The chain has TRBV16 and TRBJ2-7; unclear D gene. Per the germline V gene, CDR1 is KGHSY and CDR2 is FQNENV. The CDR3 covers 11 residues. V lost 4 bases and J 3 bases, leaving 4 bases between the germline ends. This CDR3 is CASSLSYEQYF. In DNA form, the CDR3 reads TGTGCCAGCAGCCTCAGCTACGAGCAGTACTTC.